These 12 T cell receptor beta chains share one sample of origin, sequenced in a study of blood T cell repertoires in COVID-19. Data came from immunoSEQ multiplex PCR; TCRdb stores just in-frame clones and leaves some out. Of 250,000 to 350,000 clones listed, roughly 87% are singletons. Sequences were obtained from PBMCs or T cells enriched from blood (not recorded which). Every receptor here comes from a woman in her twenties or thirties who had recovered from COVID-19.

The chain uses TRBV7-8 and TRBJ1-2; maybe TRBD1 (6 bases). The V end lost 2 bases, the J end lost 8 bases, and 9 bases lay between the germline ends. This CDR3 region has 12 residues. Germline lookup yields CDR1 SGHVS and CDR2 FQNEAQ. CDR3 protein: CASSLMGTGYTF. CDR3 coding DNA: TGTGCCAGCAGCTTAATGGGGACAGGCTACACCTTC.

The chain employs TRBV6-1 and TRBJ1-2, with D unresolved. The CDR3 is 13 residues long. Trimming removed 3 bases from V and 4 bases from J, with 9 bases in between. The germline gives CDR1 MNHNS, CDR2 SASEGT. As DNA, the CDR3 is TGTGCCAGCAGTGAGTCGGGAGTCTATGGCTACACCTTC. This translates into CASSESGVYGYTF.

CDR3 region: CAWSISGGLGDTQYF. DNA of the CDR3: TGTGCCTGGAGTATTAGCGGGGGACTAGGAGATACGCAGTATTTT. The chain combines TRBV30 with TRBJ2-3; TRBD2 aligns across 9 bases. There are 15 residues in the CDR3. Germline CDR1 GTSNPN, CDR2 SVGIG (reference sequence). Trimming removed 2 bases from V and 5 bases from J; junction bases left unmatched: 8. Complete variable domain (other parts from reference TRBV30 and TRBJ2-3): SQTIHQWPATLVQPVGSPLSLECTVEGTSNPNLYWYRQAAGRGLQLLFYSVGIGQISSEVPQNLSASRPQDRQFILSSKKLLLSDSGFYLCAWSISGGLGDTQYFGPGTRLTVL.

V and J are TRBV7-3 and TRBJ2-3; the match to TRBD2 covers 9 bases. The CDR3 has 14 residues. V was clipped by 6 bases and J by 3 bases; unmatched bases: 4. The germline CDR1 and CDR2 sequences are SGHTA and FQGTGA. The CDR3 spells CASRVGLATDTQYF. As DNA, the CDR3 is TGTGCCAGCAGAGTTGGACTAGCGACAGATACGCAGTATTTT.

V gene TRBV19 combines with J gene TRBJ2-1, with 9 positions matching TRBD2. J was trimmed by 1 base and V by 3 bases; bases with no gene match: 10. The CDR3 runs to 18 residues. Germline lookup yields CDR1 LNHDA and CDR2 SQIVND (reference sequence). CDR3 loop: CASSMGRGGPPSYNEQFF. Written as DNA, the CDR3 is TGTGCCAGTAGTATGGGGCGGGGGGGCCCCCCTTCCTACAATGAGCAGTTCTTC.

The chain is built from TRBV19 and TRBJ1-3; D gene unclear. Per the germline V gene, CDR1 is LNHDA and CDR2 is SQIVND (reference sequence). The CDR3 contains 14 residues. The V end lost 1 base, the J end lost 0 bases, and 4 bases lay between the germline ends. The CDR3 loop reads CASSIAFSGNTIYF. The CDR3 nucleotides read TGTGCCAGTAGTATAGCCTTCTCTGGAAACACCATATATTTT.

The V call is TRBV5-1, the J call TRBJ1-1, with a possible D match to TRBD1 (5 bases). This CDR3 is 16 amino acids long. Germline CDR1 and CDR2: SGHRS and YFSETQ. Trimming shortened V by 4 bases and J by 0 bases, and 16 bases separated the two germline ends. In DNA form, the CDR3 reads TGCGCCAGCAGCCGAAACACCCCGACAGTGAACACTGAAGCTTTCTTT. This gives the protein CASSRNTPTVNTEAFF.

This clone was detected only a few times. The CDR3: CASSTTQTGATYGYTF. In DNA form, the CDR3 reads TGTGCCAGTAGTACAACCCAGACAGGGGCTACCTATGGCTACACCTTC. The V and J genes are TRBV19 and TRBJ1-2; 8 bases match TRBD1. The CDR3 consists of 16 residues. After removal of 4 bases from V and 4 bases from J, the junction contained 11 bases not matched to a gene. Looked up from germline, CDR1 is LNHDA and CDR2 is SQIVND (reference sequence).

The CDR3 DNA sequence: TGTGCCACCCAGAACGCTAACTATGGCTACACCTTC. This sequence encodes CATQNANYGYTF. The genes are TRBV6-5 and TRBJ1-2; D gene uncertain. The CDR3 is 12 amino acids. Per germline, CDR1 MNHEY and CDR2 SVGAGI. Trimming took 10 bases from V and 0 from J, leaving 9 bases between them.

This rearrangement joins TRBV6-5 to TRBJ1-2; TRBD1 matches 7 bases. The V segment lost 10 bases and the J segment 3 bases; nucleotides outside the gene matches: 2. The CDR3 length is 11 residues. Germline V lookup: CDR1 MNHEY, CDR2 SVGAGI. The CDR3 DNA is TGTGCCACCGACAGGGACTATGGCTACACCTTC. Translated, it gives CATDRDYGYTF.

This CDR3 reads CASSLVGHLTEAFF. CDR3 coding DNA: TGTGCCAGCAGTTTAGTGGGACATTTAACTGAAGCTTTCTTT. The chain recombines TRBV27 with TRBJ1-1, with D perhaps TRBD1 (6 bases). The V end was cut by 2 bases, the J end by 5 bases, with 12 bases between. The CDR3 contains 14 residues. Germline V gene data show CDR1 as MNHEY and CDR2 as SMNVEV (reference sequence).

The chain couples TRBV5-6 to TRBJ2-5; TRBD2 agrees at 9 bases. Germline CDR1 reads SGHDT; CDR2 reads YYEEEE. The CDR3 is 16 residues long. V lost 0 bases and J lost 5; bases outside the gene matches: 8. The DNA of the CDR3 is TGTGCCAGCAGCTTGGAAGGGCGGGGGGGCCAGGAGACCCAGTACTTC. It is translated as CASSLEGRGGQETQYF. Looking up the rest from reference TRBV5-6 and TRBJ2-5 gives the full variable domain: DAGVTQSPTHLIKTRGQQVTLRCSPKSGHDTVSWYQQALGQGPQFIFQYYEEEERQRGNFPDRFSGHQFPNYSSELNVNALLLGDSALYLCASSLEGRGGQETQYFGPGTRLLVL.